The clone carrying this T cell receptor beta chain is a singleton in its sample. Its antigen is still unknown. Its ends do not fully match the called genes, so a read error is possible. Unique molecular identifiers were attached to individual cDNA molecules. TCRdb passed the 5' RACE reads through MiXCR, listing each CDR3 protein once. Of fewer than 60,000 distinct CDR3 sequences in the sample, 12% were seen once. The CDR3 has 16 amino acids. CDR1 is SGHAT and CDR2 is FQDESV in the germline V gene (reference sequence). This specimen belongs to a study of early T cells in non-severe SARS-CoV-2 infection. Across the whole study: Chains were not paired, and sequencing was done on bulk RNA from unsorted whole blood. Regarding the study as a whole: The VDJdb matching leaned toward anti-spike CD8 responses and overlooked private and CD4 specificities.

Sequenced material: whole blood. This sequence originates from an adult who was a healthcare worker with PCR-confirmed SARS-CoV-2 infection or an uninfected control (not recorded which). The gene calls are TRBV11-1 and TRBJ2-5; 11 positions agree with TRBD2. As DNA, the CDR3 is TGTGTCAGCAGCCCACCGGGACTAGCGGATCAAGAGACCCAGTACTTC. Translation gives CVSSPPGLADQETQYF.